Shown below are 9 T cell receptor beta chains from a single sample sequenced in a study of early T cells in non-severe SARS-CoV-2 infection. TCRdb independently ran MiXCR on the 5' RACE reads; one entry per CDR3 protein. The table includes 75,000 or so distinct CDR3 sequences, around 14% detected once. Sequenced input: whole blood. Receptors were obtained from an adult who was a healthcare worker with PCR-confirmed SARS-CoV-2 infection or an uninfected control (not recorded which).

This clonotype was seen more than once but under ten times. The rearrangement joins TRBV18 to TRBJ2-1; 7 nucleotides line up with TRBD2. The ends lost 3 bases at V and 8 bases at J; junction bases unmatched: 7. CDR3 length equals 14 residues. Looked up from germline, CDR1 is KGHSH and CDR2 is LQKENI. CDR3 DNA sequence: TGTGCCAGCTCACCCTGGGACTACGGGCATGAGCAGTTCTTC. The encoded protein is CASSPWDYGHEQFF.

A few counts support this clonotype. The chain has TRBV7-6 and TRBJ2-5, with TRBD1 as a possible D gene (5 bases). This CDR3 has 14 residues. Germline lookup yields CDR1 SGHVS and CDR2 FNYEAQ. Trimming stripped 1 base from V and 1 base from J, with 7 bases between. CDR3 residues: CASSLGTTQETQYF. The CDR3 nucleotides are TGTGCCAGCAGCTTAGGGACAACCCAAGAGACCCAGTACTTC.

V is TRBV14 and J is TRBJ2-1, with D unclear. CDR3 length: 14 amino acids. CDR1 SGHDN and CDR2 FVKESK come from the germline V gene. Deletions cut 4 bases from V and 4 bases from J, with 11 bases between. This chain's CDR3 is CASSPQGSYNEQFF. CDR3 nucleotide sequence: TGTGCCAGCAGCCCCCAAGGCAGTTACAATGAGCAGTTCTTC.

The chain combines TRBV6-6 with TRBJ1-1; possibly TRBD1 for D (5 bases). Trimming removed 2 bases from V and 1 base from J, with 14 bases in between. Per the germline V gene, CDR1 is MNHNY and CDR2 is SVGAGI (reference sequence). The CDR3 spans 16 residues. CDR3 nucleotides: TGTGCCAGCAGTTACCCTTTCGGGGGAGCGAACACTGAAGCTTTCTTT. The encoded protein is CASSYPFGGANTEAFF.

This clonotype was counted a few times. The CDR3 region is CASRGSAYNEQFF. The CDR3 coding sequence is TGTGCCAGCCGGGGGTCCGCCTACAATGAGCAGTTCTTC. This chain links TRBV6-5 with TRBJ2-1; a weak D match, TRBD2 (6 bases). CDR3 size: 13 residues. Looked up from germline, CDR1 is MNHEY and CDR2 is SVGAGI. V lost 8 bases to trimming and J lost 2 bases, with 10 bases between them.

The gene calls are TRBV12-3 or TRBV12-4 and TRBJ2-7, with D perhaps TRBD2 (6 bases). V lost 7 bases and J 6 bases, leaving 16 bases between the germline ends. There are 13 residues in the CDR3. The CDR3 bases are TGTGCCAGCAACAGGTTTGACGGGGGCGAGCAGTACTTC. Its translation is CASNRFDGGEQYF.

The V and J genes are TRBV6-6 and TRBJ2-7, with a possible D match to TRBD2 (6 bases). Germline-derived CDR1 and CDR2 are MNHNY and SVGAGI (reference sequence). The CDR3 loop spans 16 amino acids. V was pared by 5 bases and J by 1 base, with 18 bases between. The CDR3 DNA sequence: TGTGCCAGCAGTAAGCCAGTGGGACTGGGTTCCTACGAGCAGTACTTC. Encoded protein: CASSKPVGLGSYEQYF.

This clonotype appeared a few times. CDR3 bases: TGCAGTGCTAGATCACTGGGGAATACGAGATCACCCCTCCACTTT. This translates into CSARSLGNTRSPLHF. The chain uses TRBV20-1 and TRBJ1-6; D gene uncertain. The ends were cut back, 2 bases at V and 10 bases at J, with 18 bases in the middle. This CDR3 is 15 amino acids long. Germline values: CDR1 DFQATT, CDR2 SNEGSKA (reference sequence).

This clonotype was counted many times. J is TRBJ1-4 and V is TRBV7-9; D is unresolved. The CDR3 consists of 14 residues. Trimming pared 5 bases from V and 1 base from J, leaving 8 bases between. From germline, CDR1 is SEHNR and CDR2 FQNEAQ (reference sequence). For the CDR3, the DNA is TGTGCCAGCAGCCCCTCCGGAACTAATGAAAAACTGTTTTTT. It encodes CASSPSGTNEKLFF. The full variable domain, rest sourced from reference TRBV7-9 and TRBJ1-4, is DTGVSQNPRHKITKRGQNVTFRCDPISEHNRLYWYRQTLGQGPEFLTYFQNEAQLEKSRLLSDRFSAERPKGSFSTLEIQRTEQGDSAMYLCASSPSGTNEKLFFGSGTQLSVL.